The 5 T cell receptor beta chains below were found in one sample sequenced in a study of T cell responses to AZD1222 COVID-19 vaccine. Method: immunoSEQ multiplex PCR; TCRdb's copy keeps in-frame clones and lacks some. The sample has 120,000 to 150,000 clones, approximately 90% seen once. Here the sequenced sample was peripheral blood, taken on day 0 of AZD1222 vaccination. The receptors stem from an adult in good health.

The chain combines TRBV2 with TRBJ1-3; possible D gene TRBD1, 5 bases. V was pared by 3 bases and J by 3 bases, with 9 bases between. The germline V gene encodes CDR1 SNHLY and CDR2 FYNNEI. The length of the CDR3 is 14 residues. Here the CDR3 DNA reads TGTGCCAGCAGTGAGGGGGTGAATGGAAACACCATATATTTT. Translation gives CASSEGVNGNTIYF.

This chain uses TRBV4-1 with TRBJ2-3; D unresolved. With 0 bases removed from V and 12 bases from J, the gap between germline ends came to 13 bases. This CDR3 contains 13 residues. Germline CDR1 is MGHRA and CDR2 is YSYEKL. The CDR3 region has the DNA TGCGCCAGCAGCCAAGATTGGGCCCCGCTTCAGTATTTT. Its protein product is CASSQDWAPLQYF.

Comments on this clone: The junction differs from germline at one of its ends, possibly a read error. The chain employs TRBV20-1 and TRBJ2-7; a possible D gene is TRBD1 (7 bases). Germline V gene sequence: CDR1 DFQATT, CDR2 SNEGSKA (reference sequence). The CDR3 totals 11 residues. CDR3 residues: CSARGGGTANF. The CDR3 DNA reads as TGCAGTGCTAGGGGTGGGGGGACAGCCAACTTC.

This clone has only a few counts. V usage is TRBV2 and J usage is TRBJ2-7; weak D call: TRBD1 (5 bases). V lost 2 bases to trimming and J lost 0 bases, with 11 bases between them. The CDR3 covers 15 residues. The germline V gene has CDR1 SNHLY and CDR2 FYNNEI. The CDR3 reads CASSENYDSSYEQYF. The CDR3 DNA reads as TGTGCCAGCAGTGAAAATTACGACAGCTCCTACGAGCAGTACTTC.

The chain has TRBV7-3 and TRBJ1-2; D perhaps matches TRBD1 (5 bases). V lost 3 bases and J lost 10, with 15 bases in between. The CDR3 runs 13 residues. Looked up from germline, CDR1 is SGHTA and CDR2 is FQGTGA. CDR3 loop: CASSFQMGTAYTF. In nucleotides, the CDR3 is TGTGCCAGCAGCTTTCAAATGGGGACGGCCTACACCTTC. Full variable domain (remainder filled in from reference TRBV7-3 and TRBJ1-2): GAGVSQTPSNKVTEKGKYVELRCDPISGHTALYWYRQSLGQGPEFLIYFQGTGAADDSGLPNDRFFAVRPEGSVSTLKIQRTERGDSAVYLCASSFQMGTAYTFGSGTRLTVV.